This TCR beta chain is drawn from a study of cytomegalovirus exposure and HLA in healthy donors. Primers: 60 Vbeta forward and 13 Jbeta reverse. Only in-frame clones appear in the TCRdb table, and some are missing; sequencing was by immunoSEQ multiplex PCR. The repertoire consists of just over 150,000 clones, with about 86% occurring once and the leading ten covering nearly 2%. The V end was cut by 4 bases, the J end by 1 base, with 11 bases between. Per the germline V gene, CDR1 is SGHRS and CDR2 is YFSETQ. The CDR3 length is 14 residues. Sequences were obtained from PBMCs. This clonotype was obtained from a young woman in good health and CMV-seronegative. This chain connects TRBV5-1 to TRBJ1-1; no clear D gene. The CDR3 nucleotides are TGCGCCAGCAGCCCAAATCCAGGGAACACTGAAGCTTTCTTT. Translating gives CASSPNPGNTEAFF.